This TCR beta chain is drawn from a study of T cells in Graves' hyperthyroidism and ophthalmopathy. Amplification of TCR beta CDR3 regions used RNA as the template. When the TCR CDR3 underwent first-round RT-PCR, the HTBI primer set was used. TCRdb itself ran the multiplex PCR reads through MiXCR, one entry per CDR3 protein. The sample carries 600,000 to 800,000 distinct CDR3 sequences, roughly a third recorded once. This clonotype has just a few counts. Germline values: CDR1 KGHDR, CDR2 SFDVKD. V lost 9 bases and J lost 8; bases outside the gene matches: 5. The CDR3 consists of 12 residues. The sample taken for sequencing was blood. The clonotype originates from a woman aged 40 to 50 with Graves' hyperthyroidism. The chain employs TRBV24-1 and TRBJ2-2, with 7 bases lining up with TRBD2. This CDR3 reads CATRDYRGELFF. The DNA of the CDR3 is TGTGCCACCCGGGACTACCGAGGGGAGCTGTTTTTT.